In this sample, the clone carrying this TCR beta chain turned up a few times. Its antigen is as yet unknown. Reverse transcription of all isolated RNA meant that expressed TCRB transcripts were sequenced. Sequencing used immunoSEQ multiplex PCR; TCRdb keeps in-frame clones, though not all of them. This sample has about 230,000 clones, with over 8.5% found just once. This sample stems from a study of beta chain features in type 1 diabetes. Study-wide findings and caveats: All four CD4+ subsets of Type 1 diabetes patients contained TCRB CDR3s that were moderately but significantly shorter. Individuals with type 1 diabetes displayed fewer insertions and more deletions at VDJ junctions.

The V end was cut by 5 bases, the J end by 5 bases, with 16 bases between. The CDR3 runs 15 residues. Germline V CDR1 and CDR2: SGHVS, FNYEAQ. The chain uses TRBV7-6 and TRBJ2-1; tentative D call: TRBD1 (6 bases). This clonotype was obtained from a woman in her late teens or twenties in good health. The sample taken for sequencing was naive CD4+ T cells from blood. CDR3 DNA sequence: TGTGCCAGCAGCCTACCAGGGGACGGACACAATGAGCAGTTCTTC. Its protein is CASSLPGDGHNEQFF.